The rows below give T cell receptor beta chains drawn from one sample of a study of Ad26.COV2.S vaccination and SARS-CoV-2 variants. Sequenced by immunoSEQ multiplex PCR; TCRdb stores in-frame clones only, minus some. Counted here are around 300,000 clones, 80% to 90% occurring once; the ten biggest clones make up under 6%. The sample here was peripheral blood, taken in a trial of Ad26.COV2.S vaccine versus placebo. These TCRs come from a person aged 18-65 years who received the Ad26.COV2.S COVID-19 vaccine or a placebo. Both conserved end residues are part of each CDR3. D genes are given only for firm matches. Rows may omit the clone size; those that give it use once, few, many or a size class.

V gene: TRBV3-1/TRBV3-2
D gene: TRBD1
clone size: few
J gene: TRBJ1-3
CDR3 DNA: TGTGCCAGCAGCCAAGCTGGACAGGTTGGAAACACCATATATTTT
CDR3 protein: CASSQAGQVGNTIYF

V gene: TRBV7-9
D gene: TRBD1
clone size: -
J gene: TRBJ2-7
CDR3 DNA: TGTGCCAGCAGCCCTCCGGACAGGGGCTACGAGCAGTACTTC
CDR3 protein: CASSPPDRGYEQYF

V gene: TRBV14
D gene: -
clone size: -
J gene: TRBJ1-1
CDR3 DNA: TGTGCCAGCAGCCCGACAAGAGTAGATATTGTAGCTTTCTTT
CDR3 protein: CASSPTRVDIVAFF

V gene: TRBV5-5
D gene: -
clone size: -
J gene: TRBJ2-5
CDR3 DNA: TGTGCCAGCAGCTTGGGGTTTAGGGTCGAGACCCAGTACTTC
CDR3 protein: CASSLGFRVETQYF

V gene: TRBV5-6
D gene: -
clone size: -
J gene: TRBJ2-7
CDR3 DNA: TGTGCCAGCAGCTCAACCCTCGGGGCAGGCTCCTACGAGCAGTACTTC
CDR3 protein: CASSSTLGAGSYEQYF

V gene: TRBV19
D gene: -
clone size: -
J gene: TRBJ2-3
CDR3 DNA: TGTGCCAGTAGTGTTCGGGACACCCGCACAGATACGCAGTATTTT
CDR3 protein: CASSVRDTRTDTQYF

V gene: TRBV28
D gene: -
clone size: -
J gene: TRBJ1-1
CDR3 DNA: TGTGCCAGCAGTGGAGGTAAGCGGTCTGAAGCTTTCTTT
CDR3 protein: CASSGGKRSEAFF

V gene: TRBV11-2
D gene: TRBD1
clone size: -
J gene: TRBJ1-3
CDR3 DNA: TGTGCCAGCAGCTTGGGACAGGGAACTGGAAACACCATATATTTT
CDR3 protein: CASSLGQGTGNTIYF

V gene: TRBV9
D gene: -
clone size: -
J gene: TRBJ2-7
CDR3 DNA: TGTGCCAGCAGCGTAGTATACTGGGGGGGCGCCTACGAGCAGTACTTC
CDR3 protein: CASSVVYWGGAYEQYF

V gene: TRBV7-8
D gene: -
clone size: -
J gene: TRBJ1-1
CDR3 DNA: TGTGCCAGCAGTTTCGACACTGACACTGAAGCTTTCTTT
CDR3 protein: CASSFDTDTEAFF

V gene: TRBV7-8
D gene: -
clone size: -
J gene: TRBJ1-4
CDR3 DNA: TGTGCCAGCAGCCCAACAGGAGGGGATGAAAAACTGTTTTTT
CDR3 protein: CASSPTGGDEKLFF

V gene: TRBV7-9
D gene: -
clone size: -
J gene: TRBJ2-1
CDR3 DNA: TGTGCCAGCAGCTCGGGCTCCAGCTCCTACAATGAGCAGTTCTTC
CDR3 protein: CASSSGSSSYNEQFF

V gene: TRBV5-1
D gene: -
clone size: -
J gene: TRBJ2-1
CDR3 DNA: TGCGCCAGCAGCTTGAACCCGGAGAATGAGCAGTTCTTC
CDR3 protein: CASSLNPENEQFF

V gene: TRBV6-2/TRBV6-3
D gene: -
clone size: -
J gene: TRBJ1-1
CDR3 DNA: TGTGCCAGCAGTTACGCGGGCGGGCAATCTGAAGCTTTCTTT
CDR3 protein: CASSYAGGQSEAFF

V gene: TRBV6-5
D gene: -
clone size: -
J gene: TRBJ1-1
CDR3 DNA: TGTGCCAGCAGTTACGGAGGCAGCGCTGAAGCTTTCTTT
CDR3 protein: CASSYGGSAEAFF

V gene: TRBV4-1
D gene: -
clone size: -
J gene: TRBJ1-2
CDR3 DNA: TGCGCCAGCAGCCAAGATCCTGACAGGCTCTATGGCTACACCTTC
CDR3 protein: CASSQDPDRLYGYTF

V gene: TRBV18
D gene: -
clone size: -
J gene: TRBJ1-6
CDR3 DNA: TGTGCCAGCTCACGGGCAGAACTCCCTAATTCACCCCTCCACTTT
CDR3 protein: CASSRAELPNSPLHF

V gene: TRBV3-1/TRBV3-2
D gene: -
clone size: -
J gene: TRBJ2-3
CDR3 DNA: TGTGCCAGCAGCCAAGGATTGGGGGTATTTCGGCCCACAGATACGCAGTATTTT
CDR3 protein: CASSQGLGVFRPTDTQYF

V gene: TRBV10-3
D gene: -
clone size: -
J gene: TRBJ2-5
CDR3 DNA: TGTGCCATCAGTGACGGAATGGAGACCCAGTACTTC
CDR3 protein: CAISDGMETQYF

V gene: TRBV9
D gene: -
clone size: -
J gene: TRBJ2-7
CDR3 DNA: TGTGCCAGCAGCGTAGGGTTAGGAACCTCCTACGAGCAGTACTTC
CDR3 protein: CASSVGLGTSYEQYF

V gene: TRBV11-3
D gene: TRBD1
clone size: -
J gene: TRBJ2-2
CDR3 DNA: TGTGCCAGCAGCTTAGAGGACCCCGGGACAGGGAACACCGGGGAGCTGTTTTTT
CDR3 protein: CASSLEDPGTGNTGELFF

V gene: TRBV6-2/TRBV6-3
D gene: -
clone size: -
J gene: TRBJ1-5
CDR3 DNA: TGTGCCAGCAGTTACGGTAGCAATCAGCCCCAGCATTTT
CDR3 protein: CASSYGSNQPQHF